Sequencing of this T cell receptor beta chain was carried out in a study of human T cells and chemical hapten exposure. Study context: DPC 0.01% went on the upper back by patch test, with reading at 6 days. Small pooled library volume differences mainly caused per-sample TCR yield variation.

Sample time point: patch test 2, 6 weeks after DPC sensitization. The treatment is: therapeutic diphenylcyclopropenone sensitization with weekly scalp DPC. The study, taken as a whole, reports: TCRs at a frequency above 1 in 1000 stayed unchanged with DPC sensitization.

Note on this clonotype: Its antigen remains unknown.

For the library, individual cDNA molecules each received unique molecular identifiers. TCRdb fed the RACE reads into MiXCR, producing one record per CDR3 protein. Of hundreds of thousands of distinct CDR3 sequences in the sample, just under 6.5% were seen once. This receptor was taken from a woman aged 18-30 years with alopecia areata. Some clones in this sample may be carry-over from other donors' samples. The source material was whole blood, sampled in connection with sensitization to the hapten diphenylcyclopropenone (DPC).

This CDR3 is CAISESKSGANVLTF. The DNA of the CDR3 is TGTGCCATCAGTGAGTCAAAATCTGGGGCCAACGTCCTGACTTTC. The V call is TRBV10-3, the J call TRBJ2-6; the D is unclear. CDR1 and CDR2 (germline): ENHRY, SYGVKD. The CDR3 consists of 15 residues. Between the trimmed V and J ends, which lost 0 bases and 1 base, there was a span of 4 bases.